This T cell receptor beta chain stems from a study of patients and donors after allogeneic stem cell transplantation. This clonotype turned up a few times. The CDR3 has 13 residues. V dropped 6 bases and J dropped 4 bases, with 15 bases sitting between them. The germline V gene encodes CDR1 DFQATT and CDR2 SNEGSKA (reference sequence). TCRdb independently ran MiXCR on the RT-PCR reads; one entry per CDR3 protein. The sample holds about a million distinct CDR3 sequences; around 17% are singletons and the top ten take around 6%. This receptor was taken from a human donor who was either an allogeneic HSCT recipient or a stem cell or donor lymphocyte infusion donor (not recorded which). It is not recorded whose cells these are; they may come from a transplant donor. Sequenced input: blood, either unsorted or a sorted T cell fraction (not recorded which). This chain links TRBV20-1 with TRBJ1-2; no clear D. The CDR3 nucleotides read TGCAGTGCCCCGGGCGAGAGTAGCTATGGCTACACCTTC. Its translation is CSAPGESSYGYTF.